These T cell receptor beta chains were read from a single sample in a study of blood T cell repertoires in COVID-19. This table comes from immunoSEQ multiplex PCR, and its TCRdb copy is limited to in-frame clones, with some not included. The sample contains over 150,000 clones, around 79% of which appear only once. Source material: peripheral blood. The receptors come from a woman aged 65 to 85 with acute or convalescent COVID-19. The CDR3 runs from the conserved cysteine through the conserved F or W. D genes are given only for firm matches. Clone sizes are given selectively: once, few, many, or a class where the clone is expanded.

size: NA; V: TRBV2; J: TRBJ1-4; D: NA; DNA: TGTGCCAGCAGTGGCAGGAGGGGAGGGAGTGAAAAACTGTTTTTT; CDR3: CASSGRRGGSEKLFF
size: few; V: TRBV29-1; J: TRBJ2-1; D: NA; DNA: TGCAGCGTTGGACTTTCCCACAATGAGCAGTTCTTC; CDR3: CSVGLSHNEQFF
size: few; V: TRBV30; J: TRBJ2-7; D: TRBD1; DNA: TGTGCCTGGAGTGTAAGGGACAGTCCCTACGAGCAGTACTTC; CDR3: CAWSVRDSPYEQYF
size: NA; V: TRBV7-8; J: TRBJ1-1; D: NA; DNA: TGTGCCAGCAGCTTAGCGCCAGAGGCGGGGGCGAACACTGAAGCTTTCTTT; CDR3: CASSLAPEAGANTEAFF
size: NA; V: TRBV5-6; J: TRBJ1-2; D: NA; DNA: TGTGCCAGCAGCTTGGCGGGTCCGGGAGGCTACACCTTC; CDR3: CASSLAGPGGYTF
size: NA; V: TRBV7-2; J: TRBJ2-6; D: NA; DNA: TGTGCCAGCAGCCTTAGGGCAGACAGCTCTGGGGCCAACGTCCTGACTTTC; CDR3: CASSLRADSSGANVLTF
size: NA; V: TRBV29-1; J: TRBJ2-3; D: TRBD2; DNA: TGCAGCGTCGTAAGACTAGCGGGATTAGCAGATACGCAGTATTTT; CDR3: CSVVRLAGLADTQYF
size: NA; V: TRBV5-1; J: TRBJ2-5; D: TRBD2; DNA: TGCGCCAGCAGCGACCCTAGCGGTCAAGAGACCCAGTACTTC; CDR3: CASSDPSGQETQYF
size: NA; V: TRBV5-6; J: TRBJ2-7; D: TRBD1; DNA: TGTGCCAGCAGCATCTCCGGGACAGGGTTTTACGAGCAGTACTTC; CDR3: CASSISGTGFYEQYF
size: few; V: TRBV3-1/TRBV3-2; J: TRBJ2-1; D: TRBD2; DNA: TGTGCCAGCAGCCCCCAGATGGTAGCGGGAGGTGAGCAGTTCTTC; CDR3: CASSPQMVAGGEQFF
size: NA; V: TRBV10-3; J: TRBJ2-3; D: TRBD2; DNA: TGTGCCATCAGTGCGGGAGGGAGCACAGATACGCAGTATTTT; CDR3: CAISAGGSTDTQYF
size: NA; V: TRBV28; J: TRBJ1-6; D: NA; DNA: TGTGCCAGCAGATCCGACGGACTAAATTCACCCCTCCACTTT; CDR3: CASRSDGLNSPLHF
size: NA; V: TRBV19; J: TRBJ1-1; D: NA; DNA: TGTGCCAGTAGTATCAATGGCAGATACACTGAAGCTTTCTTT; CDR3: CASSINGRYTEAFF
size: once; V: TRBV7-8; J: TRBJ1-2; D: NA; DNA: TGTGCCAGCAGCTTAGGTCGGTTAGATAATAATGGCTACACCTTC; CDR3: CASSLGRLDNNGYTF
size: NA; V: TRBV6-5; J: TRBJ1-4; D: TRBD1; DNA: TGTGCCAGCAGCTCGACAGGGAGGATAGAAAAACTGTTTTTT; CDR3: CASSSTGRIEKLFF
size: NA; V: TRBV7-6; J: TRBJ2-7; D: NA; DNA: TGTGCCAGCAGCTCCGGGGTTGATCCTCTCTACGAGCAGTACTTC; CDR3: CASSSGVDPLYEQYF
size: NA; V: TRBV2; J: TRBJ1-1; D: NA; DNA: TGTGCCAGCAGTAAAGGACAGATTTCGGGCACTGAAGCTTTCTTT; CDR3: CASSKGQISGTEAFF
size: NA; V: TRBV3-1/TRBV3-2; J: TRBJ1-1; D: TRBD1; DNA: TGTGCCAGCAGCCCCTCCGGACAGGGTTATAACACTGAAGCTTTCTTT; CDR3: CASSPSGQGYNTEAFF
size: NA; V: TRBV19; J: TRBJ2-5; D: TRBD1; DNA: TGTGCCAGTAGCCGAGACAGGGTAGGACAGGAGACCCAGTACTTC; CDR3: CASSRDRVGQETQYF
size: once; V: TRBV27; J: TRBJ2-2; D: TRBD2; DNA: TGTGCCAGCAGTTTTCGGGTAGCGGGAGCCGGGGAGCTGTTTTTT; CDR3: CASSFRVAGAGELFF
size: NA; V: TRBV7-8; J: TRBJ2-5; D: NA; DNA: TGTGCCAGCAGCACGCAGGGGCAAGAGACCCAGTACTTC; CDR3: CASSTQGQETQYF
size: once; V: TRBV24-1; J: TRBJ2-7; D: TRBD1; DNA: TGTGCCACCAGTGATACGGACAGGAACTACGAGCAGTACTTC; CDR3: CATSDTDRNYEQYF
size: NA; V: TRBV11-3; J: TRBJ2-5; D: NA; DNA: TGTGCCAGCAGCCGCGGGACGGCGGAGACCCAGTACTTC; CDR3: CASSRGTAETQYF
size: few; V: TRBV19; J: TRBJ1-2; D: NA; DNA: TGTGCCAGTAGCTCGATTGGGGCCTACTATGGCTACACCTTC; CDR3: CASSSIGAYYGYTF
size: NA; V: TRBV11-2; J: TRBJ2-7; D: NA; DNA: TGTGCCAGCAGCTTAGAATCAACTAGTCTAACCTACGAGCAGTACTTC; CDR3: CASSLESTSLTYEQYF
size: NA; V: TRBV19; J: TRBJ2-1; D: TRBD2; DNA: TGTGCCAGTAGTATAGGACTAGCGGGAAGGAATGAGCAGTTCTTC; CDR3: CASSIGLAGRNEQFF
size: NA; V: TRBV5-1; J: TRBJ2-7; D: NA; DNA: TGCGCCAGCAGGTGGCTAGCGGGACAGGGGGAGCAGTACTTC; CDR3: CASRWLAGQGEQYF
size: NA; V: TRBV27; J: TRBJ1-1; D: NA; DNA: TGTGCCAGCAGTTTAGGCCTGAACACTGAAGCTTTCTTT; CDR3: CASSLGLNTEAFF
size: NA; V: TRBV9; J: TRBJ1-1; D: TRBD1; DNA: TGTGCCAGCAGCGCTCGGACAGGTATGAACACTGAAGCTTTCTTT; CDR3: CASSARTGMNTEAFF
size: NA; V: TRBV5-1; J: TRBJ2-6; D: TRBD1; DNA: TGCGCCAGCAGAATCTTATCGCCCGACAGGGCCGGGGCCAACGTCCTGACTTTC; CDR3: CASRILSPDRAGANVLTF
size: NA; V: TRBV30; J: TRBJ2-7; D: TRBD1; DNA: TGTGCCTGGAGTTACAAAACAGGGGGCAGGGGGCAGTACTTC; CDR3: CAWSYKTGGRGQYF
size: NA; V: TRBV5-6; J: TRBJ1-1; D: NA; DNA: TGTGCCAGCAGCTTAGTCAGGGTTGAGACTGAAGCTTTCTTT; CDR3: CASSLVRVETEAFF
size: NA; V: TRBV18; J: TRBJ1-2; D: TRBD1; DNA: TGTGCCAGCTCACCACTTGATTTCCGACAGGGGTCGGCCCTTGGCACCTTC; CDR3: CASSPLDFRQGSALGTF
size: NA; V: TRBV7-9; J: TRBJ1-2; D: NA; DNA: TGTGCCGGAAACCTAGCGGGTAACTATGGCTACACCTTC; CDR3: CAGNLAGNYGYTF
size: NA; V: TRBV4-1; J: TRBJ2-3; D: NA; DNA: TGCGCCAGCAGCCATGGCCGTCGAGGCCCCTCAGATACGCAGTATTTT; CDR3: CASSHGRRGPSDTQYF
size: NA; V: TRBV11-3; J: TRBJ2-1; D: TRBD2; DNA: TGTGCCAGCAGCTTGACTAGCAGCTACAATGAGCAGTTCTTC; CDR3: CASSLTSSYNEQFF
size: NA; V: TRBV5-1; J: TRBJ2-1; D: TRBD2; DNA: TGCGCCAGCAGCTTGGAAGCGGGGCCCGGTAATGAGCAGTTCTTC; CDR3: CASSLEAGPGNEQFF
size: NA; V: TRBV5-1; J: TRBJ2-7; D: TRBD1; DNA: TGCGCCAGCAGCCCGCAGGGGCCAACACAGGGGGCGCATCAGCAGTACTTC; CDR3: CASSPQGPTQGAHQQYF
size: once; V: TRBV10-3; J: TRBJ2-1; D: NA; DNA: TGTGCCATCAGGATAGGGGATGAGCAGTTCTTC; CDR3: CAIRIGDEQFF
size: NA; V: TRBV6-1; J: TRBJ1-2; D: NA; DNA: TGTGCCAGCAGTGAAAGGCCAGGTTTGGGTCCAGCCTTC; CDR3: CASSERPGLGPAF
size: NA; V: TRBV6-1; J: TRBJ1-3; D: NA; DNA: TGTGCCAGCAGTGAAGCGCCGAGCAACACCATATATTTT; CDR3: CASSEAPSNTIYF
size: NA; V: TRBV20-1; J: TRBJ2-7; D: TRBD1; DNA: TGCAGTGCTAGTATCGGACAGGGGGCTTACGAGCAGTACTTC; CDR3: CSASIGQGAYEQYF
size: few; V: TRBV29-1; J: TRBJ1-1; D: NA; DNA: TGCAGCGTTGAAGGGGGGGGGCAAAGAGCTTTCTTT; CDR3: CSVEGGGQRAFF
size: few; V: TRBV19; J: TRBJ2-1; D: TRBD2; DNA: TGTGCCAGTAGTAATATGGGACTATTCATGAATGAGCAGTTCTTC; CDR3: CASSNMGLFMNEQFF
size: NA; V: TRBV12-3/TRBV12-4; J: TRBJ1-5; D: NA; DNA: TGTGCCAGCAGCTATGATCAATCGGCCCAGCATTTT; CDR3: CASSYDQSAQHF
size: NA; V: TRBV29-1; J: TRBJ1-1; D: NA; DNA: TGCAGCGTCACCAGGAACACTGAAGCTTTCTTT; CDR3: CSVTRNTEAFF
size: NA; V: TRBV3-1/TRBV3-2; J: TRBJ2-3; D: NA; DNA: TGTGCCAGCAGCCAACAGCGGACCACAGATACGCAGTATTTT; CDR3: CASSQQRTTDTQYF
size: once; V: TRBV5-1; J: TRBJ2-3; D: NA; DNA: TGCGCCAGCAGCCCGGTCGTAAGCACAGATACGCAGTATTTT; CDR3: CASSPVVSTDTQYF